Below, 8 T cell receptor beta chains from the same sample are listed, as sequenced in a study of T cells after yellow fever vaccination. TCRdb reprocessed the 5' RACE reads with MiXCR, giving one entry per CDR3 protein. The sample carries 450,000 to 650,000 distinct CDR3 sequences, roughly 14% recorded once. This specimen was PBMCs, taken on the day of the yellow fever booster vaccination. The receptors were gathered from a man between 25 and 39 years old who received the YFV17D yellow fever vaccine.

This clonotype was recorded many times. The V gene is TRBV20-1, the J gene TRBJ2-7; 8 bases are shared with TRBD2. The germline V gene has CDR1 DFQATT and CDR2 SNEGSKA (reference sequence). V was pared by 3 bases and J by 4 bases, with 17 bases of the junction left unmatched. The CDR3 runs 17 residues. Here the CDR3 reads CSASRSSGSTFMYEQYF. The CDR3 DNA is TGCAGTGCTAGTCGGTCGAGCGGGAGTACGTTTATGTACGAGCAGTACTTC.

This clonotype was picked up a small number of times. This chain uses TRBV29-1 with TRBJ2-2, with 9 bases lining up with TRBD1. From germline, CDR1 is SQVTM and CDR2 ANQGSEA. There are 14 residues in the CDR3. V shed 7 bases and J 2 bases; nucleotides not matched to a gene: 5. CDR3 DNA sequence: TGCAGCGCGTGGGACAGGGCTAACACCGGGGAGCTGTTTTTT. It yields the protein CSAWDRANTGELFF.

CDR3 amino acids: CASSCRTSGTNTGELFF. The CDR3, as DNA: TGTGCCAGCAGTTGTCGGACATCGGGGACGAACACCGGGGAGCTGTTTTTT. The J gene is TRBJ2-2, the V gene TRBV6-5; D is possibly TRBD1 or TRBD2 (5 bases each). The CDR3 is 17 residues long. V lost 4 bases, J lost 0 bases, and 15 bases lay in between. Germline V CDR1 and CDR2: MNHEY, SVGAGI.

This sequence joins TRBV7-2 and TRBJ2-7; 13 positions match TRBD2. This CDR3 is built from 17 residues. From germline, CDR1 is SGHTA and CDR2 FQGNSA. Trimming cost V 1 base and J 2 bases; bases outside gene matches: 5. CDR3 residues: CASSLGPGLAGPYEQYF. The CDR3 DNA sequence: TGTGCCAGCAGCTTAGGCCCGGGACTAGCGGGACCCTACGAGCAGTACTTC.

This clonotype was detected only a few times. The rearrangement links TRBV20-1 to TRBJ2-3; no reliable D call. There are 14 residues in the CDR3. Germline V gene lookup returns CDR1 DFQATT and CDR2 SNEGSKA (reference sequence). V gave up 4 bases and J gave up 3 bases, with 14 bases separating them. CDR3 in amino acids: CSATTQLGTDTQYF. The CDR3, as DNA: TGCAGTGCTACTACACAGCTCGGAACAGATACGCAGTATTTT.

This clonotype was counted a few times. This sequence joins TRBV9 and TRBJ2-7; D not certain. Trimming removed 2 bases from V and 6 bases from J, with 15 bases in between. This CDR3 spans 14 amino acids. Germline V gene sequence: CDR1 SGDLS, CDR2 YYNGEE. CDR3 sequence: CASSVCFPRPEQYF. The CDR3 coding sequence is TGTGCCAGCAGCGTGTGCTTCCCCCGTCCCGAGCAGTACTTC.

V is TRBV7-2 and J is TRBJ2-5, with a tentative D call TRBD1 (6 bases). The germline V gene has CDR1 SGHTA and CDR2 FQGNSA. The CDR3 is made up of 14 amino acids. The V end was cut by 3 bases, the J end by 1 base, with 9 bases between. The CDR3 nucleotides are TGTGCCAGCAGCTTGGGGGCTACCCAAGAGACCCAGTACTTC. Translated, it gives CASSLGATQETQYF.

This clonotype appeared a few times. The V and J genes are TRBV3-1 and TRBJ2-2; the D is unclear. Germline V gene sequence: CDR1 LGHDT, CDR2 YNNKEL (reference sequence). V lost 3 bases, J lost 9 bases, and 8 bases lay in between. The CDR3 extends over 12 amino acids. CDR3 nucleotides: TGTGCCAGCAGCCAGGGAACCCGGGAGCTGTTTTTT. Amino acid sequence: CASSQGTRELFF.